These 25 T cell receptor beta chains were sequenced from one sample in a study of blood T cell repertoires in COVID-19. The data were produced by immunoSEQ multiplex PCR, yet TCRdb's version contains in-frame clones alone and is incomplete. The sample carries about 310,000 clones, 89% recorded once. Material: PBMCs or T cells enriched from blood (not recorded which). These receptors all stem from a woman aged 25 to 45 who had recovered from COVID-19.

The rearrangement joins TRBV5-4 to TRBJ1-6, with 9 positions matching TRBD1. This CDR3 is built from 15 residues. V lost 4 bases to trimming and J lost 14 bases; unmatched junction nucleotides: 13. In germline, CDR1 is SGHNT, CDR2 YYREEE (reference sequence). The CDR3 sequence: CASSAVPGQGRALHF. The CDR3 DNA is TGTGCCAGCAGCGCCGTCCCGGGACAGGGACGAGCCCTCCACTTT.

J is TRBJ2-1 and V is TRBV19, with D possibly being TRBD1 (6 bases). Trimming took off 9 bases at V and 6 bases at J, with 21 bases between the two ends. Germline V gene lookup returns CDR1 LNHDA and CDR2 SQIVND (reference sequence). The CDR3 runs 15 residues. This CDR3 reads CASTITGNSPNEQFF. The CDR3 DNA reads TGTGCCAGCACCATAACAGGGAATAGCCCCAATGAGCAGTTCTTC.

The V call is TRBV3-1 (or the pseudogene TRBV3-2), the J call TRBJ1-1, with D possibly TRBD1 on 5 matching bases. Looked up from germline, CDR1 is LGHDT and CDR2 is YNNKEL (reference sequence). The ends were cut back, 6 bases at V and 4 bases at J, with 15 bases in the middle. CDR3 length: 14 amino acids. The CDR3 reads CASSAARGTTEAFF. The CDR3 coding sequence is TGTGCCAGCAGTGCGGCTAGGGGTACCACTGAAGCTTTCTTT.

The CDR3: CSVLAEGSNYGYTF. CDR3 DNA sequence: TGCAGCGTCCTAGCCGAGGGCTCTAACTATGGCTACACCTTC. The chain employs TRBV29-1 and TRBJ1-2; D is undetermined. CDR3 size: 14 residues. Germline CDR1 is SQVTM and CDR2 is ANQGSEA. V dropped 6 bases and J dropped 0 bases, with 14 bases sitting between them.

This chain uses TRBV13 with TRBJ1-3; unclear D gene. Trimming pared 5 bases from V and 0 bases from J, leaving 14 bases between. The CDR3 sequence is 16 residues long. The germline CDR1 and CDR2 sequences are PRHDT and FYEKMQ (reference sequence). The DNA for the CDR3 is TGTGCCAGCAGCCCCACTCAGGTATACTCTGGAAACACCATATATTTT. Translated: CASSPTQVYSGNTIYF. Full variable domain (outside the CDR3, taken from reference TRBV13 and TRBJ1-3): AAGVIQSPRHLIKEKRETATLKCYPIPRHDTVYWYQQGPGQDPQFLISFYEKMQSDKGSIPDRFSAQQFSDYHSELNMSSLELGDSALYFCASSPTQVYSGNTIYFGEGSWLTVV.

The CDR3 coding sequence is TGTGCCAGCAGGGCGGGGACTCGTAGCACAGATACGCAGTATTTT. Translation: CASRAGTRSTDTQYF. The V call is TRBV2, the J call TRBJ2-3; D might be TRBD2 (6 bases). The germline V and J ends were trimmed by 6 bases and 0 bases, with 13 bases remaining between them. The CDR3 contains 15 residues. The germline gives CDR1 SNHLY, CDR2 FYNNEI.

The chain recombines TRBV5-1 with TRBJ1-6; the D is unclear. V lost 1 base and J lost 7, with 9 bases in between. CDR1 and CDR2 (germline): SGHRS, YFSETQ. This CDR3 region has 14 residues. CDR3 in DNA: TGCGCCAGCAGCTTGTATGCGAGGAATTCACCCCTCCACTTT. As protein: CASSLYARNSPLHF.

The J gene is TRBJ1-1, the V gene TRBV19; possible D gene TRBD1, 6 bases. The V gene's germline CDR1 is LNHDA and CDR2 SQIVND (reference sequence). Trimming removed 3 bases from V and 3 bases from J, with 14 bases in between. The CDR3 totals 15 residues. CDR3 bases: TGTGCCAGTAGTATGGTTTACAGGGCCGACACTGAAGCTTTCTTT. Encoded protein: CASSMVYRADTEAFF.

The chain recombines TRBV5-6 with TRBJ1-2, with a possible D match to TRBD1 (5 bases). This CDR3 is built from 14 residues. V lost 3 bases and J 6 bases, leaving 15 bases between the germline ends. The germline CDR1 and CDR2 sequences are SGHDT and YYEEEE. The CDR3 spells CASSSWPEGNGYTF. In DNA form, the CDR3 reads TGTGCCAGCAGCTCCTGGCCGGAGGGGAATGGCTACACCTTC.

The chain combines TRBV5-8 with TRBJ2-2; no firm D call. Germline loops: CDR1 SGHTS, CDR2 YDEGEE. Trimming pared 5 bases from V and 4 bases from J, leaving 12 bases between. This CDR3 contains 14 residues. CDR3 DNA sequence: TGTGCCAGCAGTTTCAGGTTACCCACCGGGGAGCTGTTTTTT. It specifies CASSFRLPTGELFF.

With regard to this clone: The sample contains more than one DNA sequence encoding this CDR3. This chain links TRBV28 with TRBJ1-2; TRBD1 matches 8 bases. The germline CDR1 and CDR2 sequences are MDHEN and SYDVKM. The CDR3 is 13 residues long. With 9 bases clipped from V and 4 bases from J, the junction kept 7 bases outside the gene matches. CDR3 in amino acids: CASSNRGSYGYTF. The CDR3 region has the DNA TGTGCCAGTAGCAACAGGGGGTCCTATGGCTACACCTTC.

In its sample, this clone was seen a few times. The gene calls are TRBV4-2 and TRBJ1-4; 9 positions match TRBD1. CDR1 is LGHNA, CDR2 YNFKEQ, per germline. The CDR3 runs to 16 residues. Trimming cost V 2 bases and J 6 bases; bases outside gene matches: 7. In nucleotides, the CDR3 is TGTGCCAGCAGCCAAAAGCCGGGACAGGGTTATGAAAAACTGTTTTTT. Residues: CASSQKPGQGYEKLFF.

V gene TRBV5-1 combines with J gene TRBJ2-5, with 9 bases aligning to TRBD2. This CDR3 contains 17 residues. The V and J ends lost 0 bases and 3 bases, in that order; junction bases with no gene match: 9. Looked up from germline, CDR1 is SGHRS and CDR2 is YFSETQ. The CDR3 DNA reads as TGCGCCAGCAGCTTGGATGGTAGCGGGAGTATTAAAGAGACCCAGTACTTC. This translates into CASSLDGSGSIKETQYF.

V is TRBV18 and J is TRBJ1-2; possibly TRBD1 for D (6 bases). There are 14 residues in the CDR3. Germline CDR1 and CDR2: KGHSH and LQKENI. V dropped 5 bases and J dropped 4 bases, with 14 bases sitting between them. CDR3 sequence: CASSGVQGTYGYTF. The CDR3 coding sequence is TGTGCCAGCTCAGGGGTGCAGGGGACCTATGGCTACACCTTC.

V usage is TRBV5-8 and J usage is TRBJ2-3; D is undetermined. Trimming removed 1 base at V and 8 bases at J, with 11 bases between. Germline CDR1 is SGHTS and CDR2 is YDEGEE. This CDR3 has 13 amino acids. The CDR3 region is CASSLLQAGTQYF. For the CDR3, the DNA is TGTGCCAGCAGCTTGCTTCAGGCCGGTACGCAGTATTTT.

As for this clone: The same CDR3 also results from other DNA sequences found in this sample. The chain employs TRBV20-1 and TRBJ1-1; unclear D gene. The CDR3 consists of 10 residues. V was trimmed by 1 base and J by 8 bases, leaving 5 bases between them. Germline V gives CDR1 DFQATT, CDR2 SNEGSKA (reference sequence). The DNA of the CDR3 is TGCAGTGCTAGAGGACTAGAAGCTTTCTTT. Translating gives CSARGLEAFF.

This clone was found a few times. The chain links TRBV5-1 to TRBJ2-4, with a possible D match to TRBD1 (5 bases). Germline assignment: CDR1 SGHRS and CDR2 YFSETQ. Trimming cost V 2 bases and J 6 bases, with 9 bases left between them. The CDR3 runs to 13 residues. CDR3 loop: CASSFDRANIQYF. The CDR3, as DNA: TGCGCCAGCAGCTTCGACAGAGCAAACATTCAGTACTTC.

V usage is TRBV19 and J usage is TRBJ2-1; possible D gene TRBD2, 5 bases. This CDR3 is 13 amino acids long. The germline V gene encodes CDR1 LNHDA and CDR2 SQIVND (reference sequence). Trimming removed 4 bases from V and 8 bases from J, with 12 bases in between. The DNA of the CDR3 is TGTGCCAGTAGTAGCCTAGCTCGGGATGAGCAGTTCTTC. It codes for CASSSLARDEQFF.

The V and J genes are TRBV27 and TRBJ1-1; D not resolved. V gave up 2 bases and J gave up 2 bases, with 9 bases separating them. The length of the CDR3 is 14 residues. Germline loops: CDR1 MNHEY, CDR2 SMNVEV (reference sequence). The CDR3 region is CASSLSQTNTEAFF. CDR3 in DNA: TGTGCCAGCAGTTTAAGCCAGACAAACACTGAAGCTTTCTTT.

This rearrangement joins TRBV11-2 to TRBJ2-2; TRBD2 matches at 9 bases. CDR1 SGHAT and CDR2 FQNNGV come from the germline V gene. J lost 5 bases, V lost 2 bases, and 12 bases had no gene match. The CDR3 runs to 18 residues. CDR3 sequence (DNA): TGTGCCAGCAGCTTATTCCACCTTGCGGGAGGGGAGACCGGGGAGCTGTTTTTT. Protein: CASSLFHLAGGETGELFF.

The chain has TRBV6-5 and TRBJ2-7; TRBD2 agrees at 7 bases. V shed 6 bases and J 1 base; nucleotides not matched to a gene: 6. The CDR3 has 14 amino acids. The germline CDR1 and CDR2 sequences are MNHEY and SVGAGI. The CDR3 sequence is CASRTVGGSYEQYF. DNA of the CDR3: TGTGCCAGCAGAACAGTGGGGGGGTCCTACGAGCAGTACTTC.

This chain uses TRBV3-1 (or the pseudogene TRBV3-2) with TRBJ2-5; D ambiguous. The CDR3 covers 13 residues. Germline V gene lookup returns CDR1 LGHDT and CDR2 YNNKEL (reference sequence). Between the trimmed V and J ends, which lost 4 bases and 2 bases, there was a span of 8 bases. The CDR3, as DNA: TGTGCCAGCAGCCCCCCAGGACAAGAGACCCAGTACTTC. Translated, it gives CASSPPGQETQYF.

This chain joins TRBV4-3 and TRBJ2-3, with TRBD2 as a possible D gene (5 bases). Trimming took off 3 bases at V and 6 bases at J, with 19 bases between the two ends. The CDR3 is made up of 16 amino acids. From germline, CDR1 is LGHNA and CDR2 YSLEER. The CDR3 here is CASSQYFGEFRDTQYF. The CDR3 region has the DNA TGCGCCAGCAGCCAGTATTTCGGGGAGTTTAGGGATACGCAGTATTTT.

This clone was observed once. This chain connects TRBV13 to TRBJ1-2; no firm D call. The V end lost 3 bases, the J end lost 13 bases, and 18 bases lay between the germline ends. The CDR3 totals 13 residues. The germline gives CDR1 PRHDT, CDR2 FYEKMQ (reference sequence). CDR3 sequence: CASSLGSPRPATF. CDR3 nucleotides: TGTGCCAGCAGCTTGGGCTCCCCACGTCCCGCCACCTTC.

The V call is TRBV5-1, the J call TRBJ2-1; 7 nucleotides match TRBD1. This CDR3 is built from 15 residues. J gave up 3 bases and V 0 bases, and 3 bases lay outside the gene matches. CDR1 is SGHRS, CDR2 YFSETQ, per germline. The CDR3 DNA sequence: TGCGCCAGCAGCTTGGGGACAGGCTACTACAATGAGCAGTTCTTC. Protein product: CASSLGTGYYNEQFF.